The sequence of this T cell receptor beta chain was determined in a study of blood T cell repertoires in COVID-19. Study summary: There were acute and convalescent COVID-19 samples, and they came from the United States, Italy and Spain. The analysed material was cDNA or gDNA that came from T cells, B-cell-depleted T cells, or PBMCs.

The CDR3 sequence is 13 residues long. Germline values: CDR1 MDHEN, CDR2 SYDVKM. Trimming removed 10 bases from V and 7 bases from J; junction bases left unmatched: 9. As originally analysed: Reference gene primer amplification gave nucleated cell count estimates. Produced via immunoSEQ multiplex PCR; TCRdb's table is partial and in-frame only. That table gives V, J and clone size, and the DNA gave D and trimming. The table has approximately 65,000 clones, 70% to 80% seen once. The sequenced sample consisted of peripheral blood. V gene TRBV28 combines with J gene TRBJ2-4; 8 bases align to TRBD1. The TCR comes from a man between 60 and 75 years old with acute or convalescent COVID-19. The CDR3 coding sequence is TGTGCCATACAACGTACAGGGGGGAACATTCAGTACTTC. It specifies CAIQRTGGNIQYF.